This TCR beta chain was captured in a study of T-cell memory formation after mild COVID-19 (dated by TCRdb to the early 2020s). Context from the whole study: Most TCR sequence clusters were specific to one of the two donors. In two donors, T-cell clones that expanded and contracted after mild COVID-19 were followed by sequencing TCRalpha and TCRbeta repertoires longitudinally. Two young, previously healthy adult volunteers, one female and one male, were included in the cohort.

The investigation overall reported the following: Whether the second-wave clones peaking on day 37 were SARS-CoV-2 specific was not confirmed. The study included only two mild cases, and larger cohorts that include severe cases with pre-infection samples were judged to be necessary. Some responding clones were detected in pre-infection memory, suggesting pre-existing cross-reactive memory T cells joined the SARS-CoV-2 response. Contracting CD4+ clones were located mainly in the CM and EM memory subsets, whereas CD8+ clones were found to be enriched in EMRA. Clones that contracted from day 15 to 85 showed balanced CD4/CD8 phenotypes, whereas a second wave of clones that expanded from day 15 to 37 leaned towards CD4+.

Concerning this clonotype: Its binding antigen is unknown. Per-base qualities were not stored, and no clone one base away is much larger.

PBMCs were isolated by Ficoll-Paque density gradient centrifugation. Sequencing relied on an Illumina NovaSeq 6000. Using 5'RACE with constant-segment primers, TCRalpha and TCRbeta cDNA libraries were constructed, with sample barcodes and unique molecular identifiers added in the process. Trizol reagent was used to extract RNA from every sample. Library amplification was performed in two PCR steps, and a second sample barcode and Illumina TruSeq adapters were introduced in the second step. Libraries were sequenced on an Illumina NovaSeq with 2 x 150 bp paired-end reads. As for the original processing: The reads were demultiplexed and collapsed into UMI-guided consensus sequences using migec v1.2.7. With mixcr v2.1.11, UMI consensuses were aligned to TRA and TRB V and J templates and assembled into clonotypes. A clonotype was counted as expanded or contracted only when both edgeR and NoisET called the clonotype significant, with the noise models trained on biological replicates. edgeR calls used a false discovery rate-adjusted p below 0.01 and a log2 fold-change threshold of 1. As an exploratory analysis of dynamics, PCA with hierarchical clustering was applied to max-normalized trajectories of the 1000 most abundant clonotypes. Separately sequenced CD4+ and CD8+ repertoires were used to assign a CD4 or CD8 phenotype to each responding clone. TCRdb passed the public sequencing reads through fastp at Q25 and MiXCR, retaining productive beta sequences. Each CDR3 protein gets just one entry, which takes the most common genes and DNA from the rows behind it. The V and J calls here are based on TCRdb, not the publication. Present in this sample are roughly 500,000 distinct CDR3 sequences, around 20% of which were seen just once. The biggest ten clones account for around 13% of the sample.

CDR1 and CDR2 were assigned from the germline V gene (reference sequence) as GTSNPN and SVGIG. Taken from cysteine to phenylalanine, the CDR3 has 12 residues. Just the 36-base CDR3 DNA is kept, in frame starting at base 1. V sheds 2 bases and J sheds 7 bases, leaving 6 bases between their ends. The specimen sequenced was PBMCs or a T cell subset sorted from them (not recorded which). The sequence was obtained from an adult woman who had mild COVID-19 (a few samples of this study predate the infection). The sample titles of this study are shuffled in the database, so cell type and time point are left out; the donor was told from shared clones. The receptor chain draws on TRBV30 and TRBJ1-6, with an unclear D gene assignment. The CDR3 has the sequence CAWSFWNSPLHF. The sequence in DNA is TGTGCCTGGAGTTTTTGGAATTCACCCCTCCACTTT.